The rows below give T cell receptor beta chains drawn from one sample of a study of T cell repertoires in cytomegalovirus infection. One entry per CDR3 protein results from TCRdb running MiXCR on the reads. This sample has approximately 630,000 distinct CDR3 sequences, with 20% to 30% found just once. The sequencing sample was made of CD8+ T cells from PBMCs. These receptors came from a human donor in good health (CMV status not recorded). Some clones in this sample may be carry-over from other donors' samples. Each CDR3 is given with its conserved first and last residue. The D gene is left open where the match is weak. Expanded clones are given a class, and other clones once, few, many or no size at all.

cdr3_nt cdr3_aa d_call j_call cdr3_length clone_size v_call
TGTGCCAGCAGCTTACTACAGGGGATCTACAATGAGCAGTTCTTC CASSLLQGIYNEQFF TRBD1 TRBJ2-1 15 many TRBV7-2
TGTGCCAGCAGCTTATTAGCGGGGGCTGGCTCCTACAATGAGCAGTTCTTC CASSLLAGAGSYNEQFF TRBD2 TRBJ2-1 17 many TRBV7-6
TGTGCCAGCAGTTCCCAAGGAGAGACCCAGTACTTC CASSSQGETQYF . TRBJ2-5 12 many TRBV28
TGTGCCAGCAGCAAAGCGGGGGCCGTCACAGGTACGCAGTATTTT CASSKAGAVTGTQYF TRBD2 TRBJ2-3 15 . TRBV27
TGTGCCAGCAGCGGCCTCGGACCCTATAAAGAGACCCAGTACTTC CASSGLGPYKETQYF . TRBJ2-5 15 . TRBV5-6
TGTGCCATCAGCCCTCCTGGGGCGAGGGCTGAAGCTTTCTTT CAISPPGARAEAFF . TRBJ1-1 14 few TRBV10-3
TGTGCCAGCAGTTACGTGGCAGGTGAAGCTTTCTTT CASSYVAGEAFF . TRBJ1-1 12 . TRBV6-6
TGTGCCAGCGGAGCAGCATACAATGAGCAGTTCTTC CASGAAYNEQFF . TRBJ2-1 12 many TRBV7-8
TGTGCCATCACCCCGGGATCCTCCTACAATGAGCAGTTCTTC CAITPGSSYNEQFF . TRBJ2-1 14 . TRBV10-3
TGTGCCATCAGTGCTGGCAATGAGCAGTTCTTC CAISAGNEQFF . TRBJ2-1 11 . TRBV10-3
TGTGCCAGCAGTTACCAAACTATAACGTATGGCTACACCTTC CASSYQTITYGYTF . TRBJ1-2 14 . TRBV6-6
TGTGCCAGCAGTTTAAGTGGGGGACCCTACGAGCAGTACTTC CASSLSGGPYEQYF . TRBJ2-7 14 . TRBV28
TGCGCCAGCAGCAAGACAGGGGGGAACACCGGGGAGCTGTTTTTT CASSKTGGNTGELFF TRBD1 TRBJ2-2 15 . TRBV4-3
TGTGCCAGCAGCGTGGAGGGGGGCGGACCAGATACGCAGTATTTT CASSVEGGGPDTQYF . TRBJ2-3 15 few TRBV9
TGTGCCAGCAGCGGACCCTTCAATGAGCAGTTCTTC CASSGPFNEQFF . TRBJ2-1 12 few TRBV13
TGTGCCAGCAGCGTAGAACAGAACACTGAAGCTTTCTTT CASSVEQNTEAFF . TRBJ1-1 13 . TRBV9
TGTGCCACCAGCAGAGCGTCCCAGGGCGACTATGGCTACACCTTC CATSRASQGDYGYTF . TRBJ1-2 15 . TRBV15
TGTGGGACAGGGGGCCCATATAGCAATCAGCCCCAGCATTTT CGTGGPYSNQPQHF TRBD1 TRBJ1-5 14 few TRBV7-6
TGTGCCATCAGTGACCCCGACTCTGGAAACACCATATATTTT CAISDPDSGNTIYF . TRBJ1-3 14 few TRBV10-3
TGTGCCAGCAGCCCCCTCCCGACAGGGGGCAACGGTGCCCAGTACTTC CASSPLPTGGNGAQYF TRBD1 TRBJ2-5 16 once TRBV28
TGTGCCAGCAGCTCCGGACGCCCTTCGGAGACCCAGTACTTC CASSSGRPSETQYF . TRBJ2-5 14 many TRBV7-9
TGTGCTGATAGCGGACGATACGCTGAAGCTTTCTTT CADSGRYAEAFF . TRBJ1-1 12 . TRBV2
TGTGCCAGCAGTTTCAAGAGCTCCTACGAGCAGTACTTC CASSFKSSYEQYF . TRBJ2-7 13 many TRBV12-3/TRBV12-4
TGCAGTGCTAGAGTTCCGGGACAGGGCTACTCTGGGGCCAACGTCCTGACTTTC CSARVPGQGYSGANVLTF TRBD1 TRBJ2-6 18 few TRBV20-1
TGTGCCAGCAGCTGGACAGGGGAGGGTGAAGCTTTCTTT CASSWTGEGEAFF TRBD1 TRBJ1-1 13 many TRBV7-6
TGTGCCATCAGGACCAACGGTTACAATGAGCAGTTCTTC CAIRTNGYNEQFF . TRBJ2-1 13 few TRBV10-3
TGTGCCAGCAGACCCGGTGGCGGGGGTGGCACAGATACGCAGTATTTT CASRPGGGGGTDTQYF TRBD2 TRBJ2-3 16 few TRBV12-3/TRBV12-4
TGCGCCAGCAGCCAAGTGACCAGCACCGGGGAGCTGTTTTTT CASSQVTSTGELFF . TRBJ2-2 14 . TRBV4-1
TGTGCCAGCAGACCTTTAACAGGGCTCGGGGCCAACGTCCTGACTTTC CASRPLTGLGANVLTF . TRBJ2-6 16 few TRBV5-5